The 24 T cell receptor beta chains below all came from one sample that was sequenced in a study of cytomegalovirus exposure and HLA in healthy donors. The PCR made use of 60 Vbeta and 13 Jbeta primers. Assay used: immunoSEQ multiplex PCR; TCRdb lists only in-frame clones, some missing. This sample yields about 130,000 clones, of which around 72% are seen a single time; over 4% belongs to the top ten. Sequenced input: PBMCs. The receptor source for this set is a man aged 45-65 years in good health and CMV-seropositive.

A few counts support this clone. V is TRBV7-2 and J is TRBJ2-7; 13 nucleotides match TRBD2. From germline, CDR1 is SGHTA and CDR2 FQGNSA. This CDR3 spans 14 amino acids. The junction had 1 base not matched to a gene; V was cut back by 1 base and J by 7 bases. This CDR3 reads CASSLGTSGSEQYF. The CDR3 nucleotides read TGTGCCAGCAGCTTAGGGACTAGCGGGAGTGAGCAGTACTTC. Filled out from reference TRBV7-2 and TRBJ2-7, the complete variable domain reads GAGVSQSPSNKVTEKGKDVELRCDPISGHTALYWYRQSLGQGLEFLIYFQGNSAPDKSGLPSDRFSAERTGGSVSTLTIQRTQQEDSAVYLCASSLGTSGSEQYFGPGTRLTVT.

This sequence joins TRBV4-2 and TRBJ1-2; TRBD1 agrees at 7 bases. The germline CDR1 and CDR2 sequences are LGHNA and YNFKEQ. CDR3 length: 17 residues. Trimming took 0 bases from V and 5 from J; bases not matched to a gene: 12. This CDR3 reads CASSQDRGSGGEYGYTF. In DNA, the CDR3 is TGTGCCAGCAGCCAAGATCGCGGGTCAGGGGGTGAATATGGCTACACCTTC.

This rearrangement joins TRBV5-1 to TRBJ1-1; D may be TRBD1 (6 bases). CDR3 size: 13 residues. Trimming shortened V by 3 bases and J by 11 bases, and 17 bases separated the two germline ends. Looked up from germline, CDR1 is SGHRS and CDR2 is YFSETQ. The CDR3 loop reads CASSWTGQDEAFF. The CDR3 nucleotides read TGCGCCAGCAGCTGGACGGGACAAGACGAGGCTTTCTTT.

The rearrangement joins TRBV5-1 to TRBJ1-1; D is ambiguous. V dropped 1 base and J dropped 1 base, with 14 bases sitting between them. The germline CDR1 and CDR2 sequences are SGHRS and YFSETQ. This CDR3 has 16 residues. DNA of the CDR3: TGCGCCAGCAGCTTGAGGCAGGTGGCGGGGAACACTGAAGCTTTCTTT. Protein sequence: CASSLRQVAGNTEAFF.

The gene calls are TRBV19 and TRBJ2-7; a possible D gene is TRBD2 (6 bases). The CDR3 is 14 residues long. Per germline, CDR1 LNHDA and CDR2 SQIVND (reference sequence). The V gene lost 6 bases and the J gene lost 5 bases, with 17 bases spanning the gap. CDR3 coding DNA: TGTGCCAGTAGGGACTCGGGACTCCTGAACGAGCAGTACTTC. Translating it yields CASRDSGLLNEQYF. The full variable domain, rest sourced from reference TRBV19 and TRBJ2-7, is DGGITQSPKYLFRKEGQNVTLSCEQNLNHDAMYWYRQDPGQGLRLIYYSQIVNDFQKGDIAEGYSVSREKKESFPLTVTSAQKNPTAFYLCASRDSGLLNEQYFGPGTRLTVT.

The chain employs TRBV28 and TRBJ2-5, with 9 bases lining up with TRBD1. CDR3 size: 17 residues. Per germline, CDR1 MDHEN and CDR2 SYDVKM. V was pared by 2 bases and J by 2 bases, with 9 bases of the junction left unmatched. DNA for the CDR3: TGTGCCAGCAGTTTACCATCCGGGACAGGGACGCAAGAGACCCAGTACTTC. Its translation: CASSLPSGTGTQETQYF.

This clone was seen once. The CDR3, as DNA: TGTGCCAGCAGCTCTGAACTAGTCGGGACCCAGTACTTC. This translates into CASSSELVGTQYF. The chain couples TRBV11-3 to TRBJ2-5; D perhaps matches TRBD2 (5 bases). The V end was cut by 4 bases, the J end by 7 bases, with 13 bases between. Germline lookup yields CDR1 SGHNT and CDR2 YENEEA. CDR3 length: 13 residues.

J is TRBJ1-1 and V is TRBV5-1; 7 bases are shared with TRBD1. CDR1 and CDR2 (germline): SGHRS, YFSETQ. Germline trimming cut 1 base from V and 4 bases from J; bases unmatched to any gene: 4. The length of the CDR3 is 14 residues. CDR3 in DNA: TGCGCCAGCAGCTTGCGGCAGGGGGGCACTGAAGCTTTCTTT. Its translation: CASSLRQGGTEAFF.

This rearrangement joins TRBV13 to TRBJ2-1; 10 bases fit TRBD2. CDR1 and CDR2 from the germline V gene are PRHDT and FYEKMQ (reference sequence). CDR3 length: 19 residues. V gave up 5 bases and J gave up 2 bases; unmatched junction bases: 15. The CDR3 region is CASSPGGAGGPGPYNEQFF. The DNA of the CDR3 is TGTGCCAGCAGCCCCGGGGGAGCGGGGGGGCCTGGTCCCTACAATGAGCAGTTCTTC.

This rearrangement joins TRBV5-4 to TRBJ2-1, with D perhaps TRBD2 (5 bases). V was trimmed by 0 bases and J by 8 bases, leaving 18 bases between them. Per the germline V gene, CDR1 is SGHNT and CDR2 is YYREEE (reference sequence). This CDR3 is 16 amino acids long. CDR3 sequence: CASSLGLASPADEQFF. In DNA, the CDR3 is TGTGCCAGCAGCTTGGGGTTGGCTAGCCCTGCCGATGAGCAGTTCTTC.

This clone was detected once. The chain carries TRBV6-1 and TRBJ1-5; D not resolved. The CDR3 has 16 residues. Germline loops: CDR1 MNHNS, CDR2 SASEGT. Trimming removed 2 bases at V and 2 bases at J, with 13 bases between. The CDR3, as DNA: TGTGCCAGCAGTGAATGGACTTCGGGTGGCAATCAGCCCCAGCATTTT. Protein: CASSEWTSGGNQPQHF.

The chain employs TRBV7-9 and TRBJ2-1, with D possibly matching TRBD2 (7 bases). CDR3 size: 14 residues. The V end lost 5 bases, the J end lost 4 bases, and 12 bases lay between the germline ends. From germline, CDR1 is SEHNR and CDR2 FQNEAQ (reference sequence). The CDR3 nucleotides are TGTGCCAGCAGCCGAGGGGGGGATTACAATGAGCAGTTCTTC. Translation gives CASSRGGDYNEQFF. The full variable domain, rest sourced from reference TRBV7-9 and TRBJ2-1, is DTGVSQNPRHKITKRGQNVTFRCDPISEHNRLYWYRQTLGQGPEFLTYFQNEAQLEKSRLLSDRFSAERPKGSFSTLEIQRTEQGDSAMYLCASSRGGDYNEQFFGPGTRLTVL.

The chain uses TRBV7-9 and TRBJ1-4; 9 bases map to TRBD1. This CDR3 is built from 14 residues. Germline CDR1 reads SEHNR; CDR2 reads FQNEAQ (reference sequence). The J segment lost 6 bases and the V segment lost 3 bases, leaving 2 bases of the junction unmatched. In DNA, the CDR3 is TGTGCCAGCAGCTTCGGGACAGGGTATGAAAAACTGTTTTTT. The encoded protein is CASSFGTGYEKLFF. Variable domain in full (rest from reference TRBV7-9 and TRBJ1-4): DTGVSQNPRHKITKRGQNVTFRCDPISEHNRLYWYRQTLGQGPEFLTYFQNEAQLEKSRLLSDRFSAERPKGSFSTLEIQRTEQGDSAMYLCASSFGTGYEKLFFGSGTQLSVL.

This chain uses TRBV6-5 with TRBJ2-3; a weak D match, TRBD1 (6 bases). The CDR3 totals 13 residues. Germline loops: CDR1 MNHEY, CDR2 SVGAGI. The ends were cut back, 5 bases at V and 3 bases at J, with 9 bases in the middle. The CDR3 is CASSNTGTDTQYF. CDR3 nucleotide sequence: TGTGCCAGCAGTAATACAGGGACAGATACGCAGTATTTT.

On this clone itself: Additional DNA sequences in this sample encode the identical CDR3. This chain connects TRBV6-1 to TRBJ1-5; the match to TRBD1 covers 9 bases. The CDR3 loop spans 15 amino acids. Germline lookup yields CDR1 MNHNS and CDR2 SASEGT. V trimming: 6 bases; J trimming: 1 base; junction bases outside the gene matches: 4. CDR3 bases: TGTGCCAGCAGGACAGGGGGAGGGAGCAATCAGCCCCAGCATTTT. It specifies CASRTGGGSNQPQHF.

J is TRBJ1-2 and V is TRBV2; 10 positions agree with TRBD1. CDR1 SNHLY and CDR2 FYNNEI come from the germline V gene. There are 15 residues in the CDR3. V was clipped by 7 bases and J by 2 bases; unmatched bases: 7. Here the CDR3 reads CASTLDRGANYGYTF. The CDR3 DNA is TGTGCCAGCACCCTGGACAGGGGGGCCAACTATGGCTACACCTTC.

The CDR3 DNA reads as TGTGCCAGCAGTCGTCTCACTCTCGACTACGAGCAGTACTTC. It encodes CASSRLTLDYEQYF. V usage is TRBV5-6 and J usage is TRBJ2-7; no clear D gene. The germline V gene encodes CDR1 SGHDT and CDR2 YYEEEE. CDR3 length: 14 amino acids. Trimming took 5 bases from V and 3 from J, leaving 15 bases between them.

This chain links TRBV14 with TRBJ2-3; 7 nucleotides align to TRBD2. The CDR3 contains 17 residues. Per the germline V gene, CDR1 is SGHDN and CDR2 is FVKESK. Losses at the gene ends were 1 base for V and 1 base for J; bases not matched to a gene: 8. CDR3 amino acids: CASSQVPGAGGTDTQYF. CDR3 nucleotide sequence: TGTGCCAGCAGCCAAGTCCCCGGGGCGGGGGGCACAGATACGCAGTATTTT.

V usage is TRBV9 and J usage is TRBJ2-2; 9 bases are shared with TRBD1. Germline V gives CDR1 SGDLS, CDR2 YYNGEE. The V and J ends lost 4 bases and 10 bases, in that order; junction bases with no gene match: 11. The length of the CDR3 is 15 residues. In DNA, the CDR3 is TGTGCCAGCAGCCCAGACTTACAGGGGGCGGAGGAGCTGTTTTTT. It is translated as CASSPDLQGAEELFF.

This clone was detected a few times. The J gene is TRBJ2-6, the V gene TRBV4-2; D gene unclear. The germline CDR1 and CDR2 sequences are LGHNA and YNFKEQ. Trimming left V 3 bases short and J 0 bases short, with 15 bases between. This CDR3 comprises 18 residues. Written as DNA, the CDR3 is TGTGCCAGCAGCCAGGTCCGGTACAGCCGCTCTGGGGCCAACGTCCTGACTTTC. Protein: CASSQVRYSRSGANVLTF.

The V and J genes are TRBV28 and TRBJ1-1; D possibly corresponds to TRBD1 (5 bases). Trimming took off 5 bases at V and 1 base at J, with 20 bases between the two ends. Germline CDR1 reads MDHEN; CDR2 reads SYDVKM. This CDR3 is built from 17 residues. CDR3 in DNA: TGTGCCAGCAGTACAAGGGGCTTCATCACCAAGAACACTGAAGCTTTCTTT. This codes for CASSTRGFITKNTEAFF.

The chain has TRBV19 and TRBJ1-2; the match to TRBD1 covers 7 bases. Trimming at V came to 9 bases and at J to 6 bases, leaving 13 bases not matched to a gene. This CDR3 is built from 14 residues. Germline CDR1 LNHDA, CDR2 SQIVND (reference sequence). CDR3 in DNA: TGTGCCAGCAGGACAGAGGGGGCACGACATGGCTACACCTTC. This gives the protein CASRTEGARHGYTF.

This clone was observed a handful of times. J is TRBJ2-2 and V is TRBV11-2; perhaps TRBD1 as D (6 bases). The CDR3 sequence is 13 residues long. The germline CDR1 and CDR2 sequences are SGHAT and FQNNGV. Trimming shortened V by 5 bases and J by 7 bases, and 11 bases separated the two germline ends. The CDR3 DNA reads as TGTGCCAGCAGCCGTACAGGGATCGGGGAGCTGTTTTTT. This gives the protein CASSRTGIGELFF.

The rearrangement uses TRBV13 and TRBJ1-6, with 7 nucleotides matching TRBD1. CDR1 is PRHDT and CDR2 is FYEKMQ in the germline V gene (reference sequence). Trimming cost V 5 bases and J 9 bases; bases outside gene matches: 10. CDR3 length: 15 residues. CDR3 nucleotide sequence: TGTGCCAGCAGCGATCACACAGGGGTCCGTTCACCCCTCCACTTT. This encodes CASSDHTGVRSPLHF.